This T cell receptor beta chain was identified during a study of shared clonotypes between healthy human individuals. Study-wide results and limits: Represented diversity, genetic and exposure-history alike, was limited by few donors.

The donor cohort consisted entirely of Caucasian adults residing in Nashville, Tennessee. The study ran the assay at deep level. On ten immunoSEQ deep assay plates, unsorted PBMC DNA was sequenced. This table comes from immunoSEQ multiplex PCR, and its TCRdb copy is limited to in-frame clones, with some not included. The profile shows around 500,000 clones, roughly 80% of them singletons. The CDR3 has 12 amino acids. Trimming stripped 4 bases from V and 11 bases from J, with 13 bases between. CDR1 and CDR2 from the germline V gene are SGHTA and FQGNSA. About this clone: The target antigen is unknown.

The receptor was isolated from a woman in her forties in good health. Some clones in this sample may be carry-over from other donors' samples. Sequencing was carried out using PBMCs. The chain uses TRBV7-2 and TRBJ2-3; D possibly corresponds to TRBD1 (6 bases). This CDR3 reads CASSYTGKGQYF. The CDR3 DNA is TGTGCCAGCAGCTACACAGGGAAGGGGCAGTATTTT. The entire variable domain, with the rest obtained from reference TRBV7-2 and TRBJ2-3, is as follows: GAGVSQSPSNKVTEKGKDVELRCDPISGHTALYWYRQSLGQGLEFLIYFQGNSAPDKSGLPSDRFSAERTGGSVSTLTIQRTQQEDSAVYLCASSYTGKGQYFGPGTRLTVL.